This T cell receptor beta chain derives from a study of radiotherapy plus CTLA-4 blockade in lung cancer. Study background: Of all patients, approximately 20% responded objectively and approximately 31% showed disease control.

The protocol was immunoSEQ multiplex PCR, while the TCRdb copy is restricted to in-frame clones and leaves out a portion. Here the sample spans about 66,000 clones, about 85% being singletons. The germline CDR1 and CDR2 sequences are MNHEY and SMNVEV (reference sequence). The CDR3 loop spans 13 amino acids. V dropped 6 bases and J dropped 2 bases, with 10 bases sitting between them. Overall study findings and caveats: In blood, tumor-derived TCR clones expanded after radiotherapy plus ipilimumab.

In the case of this clone: The antigen remains undetermined.

Focal radiation was given together with CTLA-4 blockade (ipilimumab) to patients with chemo-refractory metastatic non-small-cell lung cancer. The rearrangement links TRBV27 to TRBJ2-5; no reliable D call. Here the sequenced sample was peripheral blood, taken from a patient treated with radiotherapy plus ipilimumab. The origin of this receptor is a human donor with non-small cell lung cancer who had a partial response to radiotherapy plus ipilimumab. As DNA, the CDR3 is TGTGCCAGCAGCCGGTCATGGCAAGAGACCCAGTACTTC. It translates to CASSRSWQETQYF.